This TCR beta chain was obtained from a study of blood T cell repertoires in COVID-19. At the level of the study: Samples taken during acute and convalescent COVID-19 were collected in the United States, Italy and Spain.

Clinical histories supplied by participants themselves formed the basis of cohort assignment. Before being deemed recovered, Cohort 3 donors had two negative PCRs, clearance, or symptom resolution. TCRdb's table, derived via immunoSEQ multiplex PCR, lists solely in-frame clones and lacks some. The top ten clones hold around 9% of a sample with around 170,000 clones, roughly 88% of them seen once. V lost 0 bases to trimming and J lost 5 bases; unmatched junction nucleotides: 17. This CDR3 is built from 20 residues. The germline V gene has CDR1 SQVTM and CDR2 ANQGSEA. The chain uses TRBV29-1 and TRBJ2-5; 14 bases match TRBD2. Specimen: PBMCs or T cells enriched from blood (not recorded which). The sequence was collected from a woman in her thirties who had recovered from COVID-19. The CDR3 DNA reads TGCAGCGTTGAAGATTTACTAAGTGAGACTAGCGGGAGGGTGGGGGAGACCCAGTACTTC. Residues: CSVEDLLSETSGRVGETQYF.